The rows below give T cell receptor beta chains drawn from one sample of a study of T cell responses to AZD1222 COVID-19 vaccine. The table came from immunoSEQ multiplex PCR; TCRdb's copy has only in-frame clones and leaves some out. The sample includes some 170,000 clones, roughly 92% of them seen just once. This sample comprised peripheral blood, obtained on day 0 of AZD1222 vaccination. These TCRs come from an adult in good health. Both conserved end residues are part of each CDR3. Fields, in order: J gene, clone size, D gene, V gene, CDR3 protein, CDR3 DNA. A D gene is named only where the DNA matches it firmly. Where a row states a size, it is once, few, many or the class of an expanded clone; other rows omit it.

J gene: TRBJ2-1; clone size: NA; D gene: TRBD2; V gene: TRBV2; CDR3 protein: CASSERAGGPNSEQFF; CDR3 DNA: TGTGCCAGCAGTGAAAGGGCGGGAGGGCCTAATAGTGAGCAGTTCTTC
J gene: TRBJ1-4; clone size: NA; D gene: NA; V gene: TRBV6-6; CDR3 protein: CASHEGGSPNEKLFF; CDR3 DNA: TGTGCCAGTCACGAAGGGGGTAGCCCTAATGAAAAACTGTTTTTT
J gene: TRBJ1-1; clone size: NA; D gene: NA; V gene: TRBV7-9; CDR3 protein: CASSGGRNTEAFF; CDR3 DNA: TGTGCCAGCAGCGGAGGACGGAACACTGAAGCTTTCTTT
J gene: TRBJ2-2; clone size: once; D gene: NA; V gene: TRBV4-2; CDR3 protein: CASSQEVPAQITGELFF; CDR3 DNA: TGTGCCAGCAGCCAAGAAGTGCCAGCCCAGATCACCGGGGAGCTGTTTTTT
J gene: TRBJ1-1; clone size: NA; D gene: NA; V gene: TRBV4-1; CDR3 protein: CASSQSPGPDREAFF; CDR3 DNA: TGCGCCAGCAGCCAGTCCCCGGGACCCGACCGAGAAGCTTTCTTT
J gene: TRBJ1-6; clone size: NA; D gene: NA; V gene: TRBV28; CDR3 protein: CASSFWGAITSPLHF; CDR3 DNA: TGTGCCAGCAGTTTTTGGGGGGCCATAACTTCACCCCTCCACTTT
J gene: TRBJ2-7; clone size: NA; D gene: TRBD2; V gene: TRBV9; CDR3 protein: CASSVGREGISYEQYF; CDR3 DNA: TGTGCCAGCAGCGTAGGACGGGAGGGAATCTCCTACGAGCAGTACTTC
J gene: TRBJ1-1; clone size: NA; D gene: NA; V gene: TRBV29-1; CDR3 protein: CSVEDTDSRFEAFF; CDR3 DNA: TGCAGCGTTGAAGATACGGACAGTAGGTTTGAAGCTTTCTTT
J gene: TRBJ1-4; clone size: NA; D gene: NA; V gene: TRBV6-5; CDR3 protein: CASSLVRGEKLFF; CDR3 DNA: TGTGCCAGCAGCCTCGTGCGGGGGGAAAAACTGTTTTTT
J gene: TRBJ1-5; clone size: NA; D gene: NA; V gene: TRBV6-5; CDR3 protein: CASRGGLANQPQHF; CDR3 DNA: TGTGCCAGCAGAGGGGGACTCGCCAATCAGCCCCAGCATTTT
J gene: TRBJ2-1; clone size: NA; D gene: TRBD2; V gene: TRBV5-5; CDR3 protein: CASSPTSGTDNEQFF; CDR3 DNA: TGTGCCAGCAGCCCGACTAGCGGGACGGACAATGAGCAGTTCTTC
J gene: TRBJ1-4; clone size: NA; D gene: TRBD1; V gene: TRBV27; CDR3 protein: CASSLRDRENEKLFF; CDR3 DNA: TGTGCCAGCAGTTTGCGGGACAGGGAGAATGAAAAACTGTTTTTT
J gene: TRBJ2-7; clone size: NA; D gene: NA; V gene: TRBV19; CDR3 protein: CASSSLGEGHTSGAPYEQYF; CDR3 DNA: TGTGCCAGTAGTTCCCTCGGCGAGGGGCACACTTCGGGGGCTCCCTACGAGCAGTACTTC
J gene: TRBJ2-1; clone size: NA; D gene: TRBD2; V gene: TRBV30; CDR3 protein: CAWSASSGLYNEQFF; CDR3 DNA: TGTGCCTGGAGTGCCTCTAGCGGGCTCTACAATGAGCAGTTCTTC
J gene: TRBJ2-5; clone size: NA; D gene: TRBD2; V gene: TRBV7-9; CDR3 protein: CASSLRERLAGQETQYF; CDR3 DNA: TGTGCCAGCAGCCTGCGGGAAAGACTAGCGGGACAAGAGACCCAGTACTTC
J gene: TRBJ2-5; clone size: NA; D gene: TRBD2; V gene: TRBV11-2; CDR3 protein: CASSLEGPLLARETQYF; CDR3 DNA: TGTGCCAGCAGCTTAGAGGGCCCCCTACTAGCGAGGGAGACCCAGTACTTC
J gene: TRBJ2-1; clone size: NA; D gene: TRBD2; V gene: TRBV27; CDR3 protein: CASSFALAGGRDEQFF; CDR3 DNA: TGTGCCAGCAGTTTCGCCCTAGCGGGAGGGCGGGATGAGCAGTTCTTC
J gene: TRBJ1-5; clone size: NA; D gene: NA; V gene: TRBV2; CDR3 protein: CASVEVWGDQPQHF; CDR3 DNA: TGTGCCAGCGTGGAGGTTTGGGGGGATCAGCCCCAGCATTTT
J gene: TRBJ2-1; clone size: NA; D gene: NA; V gene: TRBV6-5; CDR3 protein: CASSVGREYNEQFF; CDR3 DNA: TGTGCCAGCAGCGTGGGCAGGGAGTACAATGAGCAGTTCTTC
J gene: TRBJ1-1; clone size: NA; D gene: NA; V gene: TRBV29-1; CDR3 protein: CSALNTEAFF; CDR3 DNA: TGCAGCGCCCTAAACACTGAAGCTTTCTTT
J gene: TRBJ1-1; clone size: NA; D gene: TRBD1; V gene: TRBV5-8; CDR3 protein: CASSLQGLMNTEAFF; CDR3 DNA: TGTGCCAGCAGCTTACAGGGGCTGATGAACACTGAAGCTTTCTTT
J gene: TRBJ2-1; clone size: NA; D gene: NA; V gene: TRBV24-1; CDR3 protein: CATSVARTAGTDEQFF; CDR3 DNA: TGTGCCACCAGTGTCGCTCGGACCGCCGGTACCGATGAGCAGTTCTTC
J gene: TRBJ1-3; clone size: NA; D gene: NA; V gene: TRBV12-5; CDR3 protein: CASGTDTGNTIYF; CDR3 DNA: TGTGCTAGTGGCACAGATACTGGAAACACCATATATTTT
J gene: TRBJ2-7; clone size: NA; D gene: NA; V gene: TRBV7-9; CDR3 protein: CASSLVVGSSYEQYF; CDR3 DNA: TGTGCCAGCAGCTTAGTGGTAGGGAGCTCCTACGAGCAGTACTTC
J gene: TRBJ1-3; clone size: NA; D gene: NA; V gene: TRBV3-1/TRBV3-2; CDR3 protein: CASSNRELSGNTIYF; CDR3 DNA: TGTGCCAGCAGCAACAGGGAGCTCTCTGGAAACACCATATATTTT
J gene: TRBJ2-1; clone size: NA; D gene: TRBD2; V gene: TRBV27; CDR3 protein: CASSLGTSGSNEQFF; CDR3 DNA: TGTGCCAGCAGTTTAGGGACTAGCGGCTCCAATGAGCAGTTCTTC
J gene: TRBJ1-6; clone size: NA; D gene: NA; V gene: TRBV10-2; CDR3 protein: CASSESANSPLHF; CDR3 DNA: TGCGCCAGCAGTGAGTCTGCCAATTCACCCCTCCACTTT
J gene: TRBJ1-4; clone size: NA; D gene: NA; V gene: TRBV6-1; CDR3 protein: CASSEGGRDNEKLFF; CDR3 DNA: TGTGCCAGCAGTGAAGGCGGCAGGGACAATGAAAAACTGTTTTTT
J gene: TRBJ2-4; clone size: NA; D gene: TRBD2; V gene: TRBV6-6; CDR3 protein: CASSPTGAFGTSGSHIQYF; CDR3 DNA: TGTGCCAGCAGTCCGACAGGGGCCTTTGGTACTAGCGGGAGTCACATTCAGTACTTC
J gene: TRBJ2-7; clone size: NA; D gene: NA; V gene: TRBV12-5; CDR3 protein: CASGLVPSAYEQYF; CDR3 DNA: TGTGCTAGTGGTTTGGTTCCCTCGGCCTACGAGCAGTACTTC
J gene: TRBJ1-1; clone size: few; D gene: NA; V gene: TRBV3-1/TRBV3-2; CDR3 protein: CASRAGVGTEAFF; CDR3 DNA: TGTGCCAGCAGAGCAGGGGTGGGTACTGAAGCTTTCTTT
J gene: TRBJ2-7; clone size: NA; D gene: TRBD1; V gene: TRBV7-9; CDR3 protein: CASSPTGDGEQYF; CDR3 DNA: TGTGCCAGCAGCCCCACAGGGGACGGGGAGCAGTACTTC
J gene: TRBJ2-1; clone size: NA; D gene: NA; V gene: TRBV7-9; CDR3 protein: CASSLQGGAAYNEQFF; CDR3 DNA: TGTGCCAGCAGCTTACAGGGGGGAGCGGCCTACAATGAGCAGTTCTTC
J gene: TRBJ2-1; clone size: NA; D gene: TRBD2; V gene: TRBV7-6; CDR3 protein: CASSIGLADSYNEQFF; CDR3 DNA: TGTGCCAGCAGCATCGGACTAGCAGACTCCTACAATGAGCAGTTCTTC
J gene: TRBJ1-1; clone size: once; D gene: NA; V gene: TRBV5-4; CDR3 protein: CASSQDSDEAFF; CDR3 DNA: TGTGCCAGCAGCCAGGACAGTGATGAAGCTTTCTTT
J gene: TRBJ2-2; clone size: NA; D gene: NA; V gene: TRBV2; CDR3 protein: CASSDGAGELFF; CDR3 DNA: TGTGCCAGCAGCGACGGTGCCGGGGAGCTGTTTTTT
J gene: TRBJ1-2; clone size: NA; D gene: NA; V gene: TRBV6-5; CDR3 protein: CASRTRANYGYTF; CDR3 DNA: TGTGCCAGCAGGACCAGGGCAAACTATGGCTACACCTTC
J gene: TRBJ2-3; clone size: once; D gene: NA; V gene: TRBV27; CDR3 protein: CASSLSKAYTQYF; CDR3 DNA: TGTGCCAGCAGTTTATCGAAGGCCTATACGCAGTATTTT
J gene: TRBJ2-3; clone size: NA; D gene: TRBD2; V gene: TRBV7-9; CDR3 protein: CASSHGLAGSTDTQYF; CDR3 DNA: TGTGCCAGCAGCCACGGACTAGCGGGAAGCACAGATACGCAGTATTTT
J gene: TRBJ2-7; clone size: NA; D gene: NA; V gene: TRBV7-9; CDR3 protein: CASSLAFSYEQYF; CDR3 DNA: TGTGCCAGCAGCCTCGCTTTCTCCTACGAGCAGTACTTC
J gene: TRBJ1-1; clone size: few; D gene: NA; V gene: TRBV5-8; CDR3 protein: CASSRRGGAFF; CDR3 DNA: TGTGCCAGCAGCCGGAGGGGGGGAGCTTTCTTT
J gene: TRBJ1-1; clone size: NA; D gene: NA; V gene: TRBV5-1; CDR3 protein: CASAPTVTRNTEAFF; CDR3 DNA: TGCGCCTCAGCACCGACAGTAACCAGGAACACTGAAGCTTTCTTT
J gene: TRBJ1-4; clone size: NA; D gene: NA; V gene: TRBV6-1; CDR3 protein: CASSEAVTPEKLFF; CDR3 DNA: TGTGCCAGCAGTGAAGCTGTGACCCCAGAAAAACTGTTTTTT
J gene: TRBJ2-7; clone size: few; D gene: NA; V gene: TRBV29-1; CDR3 protein: CSVRDSLGEQYF; CDR3 DNA: TGCAGCGTCCGCGACAGTTTGGGCGAGCAGTACTTC
J gene: TRBJ2-3; clone size: NA; D gene: TRBD2; V gene: TRBV9; CDR3 protein: CASSGETGLLAGGVTDTQYF; CDR3 DNA: TGTGCCAGCAGCGGTGAGACAGGGTTACTAGCGGGAGGTGTCACAGATACGCAGTATTTT
J gene: TRBJ2-7; clone size: NA; D gene: NA; V gene: TRBV30; CDR3 protein: CAWSTGSEQYF; CDR3 DNA: TGTGCCTGGAGTACAGGGAGCGAGCAGTACTTC
J gene: TRBJ2-1; clone size: NA; D gene: NA; V gene: TRBV5-1; CDR3 protein: CASSLGQGTNEQFF; CDR3 DNA: TGCGCCAGCAGCTTGGGACAAGGGACCAATGAGCAGTTCTTC
J gene: TRBJ1-5; clone size: NA; D gene: TRBD1; V gene: TRBV4-1; CDR3 protein: CASSQEDRGSNQPQHF; CDR3 DNA: TGCGCCAGCAGCCAAGAGGACAGGGGGAGCAATCAGCCCCAGCATTTT
J gene: TRBJ1-3; clone size: NA; D gene: NA; V gene: TRBV12-3/TRBV12-4; CDR3 protein: CASRTEGNTIYF; CDR3 DNA: TGTGCCAGCAGAACTGAAGGAAACACCATATATTTT
J gene: TRBJ2-1; clone size: NA; D gene: NA; V gene: TRBV2; CDR3 protein: CASSGLAEGPKDEQFF; CDR3 DNA: TGTGCCAGCAGTGGGCTTGCCGAAGGCCCAAAGGATGAGCAGTTCTTC
J gene: TRBJ1-2; clone size: NA; D gene: TRBD1; V gene: TRBV9; CDR3 protein: CASSLYGTAAYGYTF; CDR3 DNA: TGTGCCAGCAGCTTATACGGGACAGCCGCCTATGGCTACACCTTC
J gene: TRBJ1-1; clone size: once; D gene: NA; V gene: TRBV19; CDR3 protein: CASSIEADSTEAFF; CDR3 DNA: TGTGCCAGTAGTATAGAGGCAGACAGCACTGAAGCTTTCTTT
J gene: TRBJ1-5; clone size: NA; D gene: TRBD1; V gene: TRBV30; CDR3 protein: CACSRGLGNQPQHF; CDR3 DNA: TGTGCCTGTTCGAGGGGGCTAGGAAATCAGCCCCAGCATTTT
J gene: TRBJ2-7; clone size: NA; D gene: NA; V gene: TRBV5-4; CDR3 protein: CASSPMSGGITYEQYF; CDR3 DNA: TGTGCCAGCAGCCCCATGAGCGGAGGAATAACCTACGAGCAGTACTTC